Included here is one TCR beta chain sequence, with context. The antigen is unknown. This CDR3 contains 18 residues. J gave up 4 bases and V 1 base, and 16 bases lay outside the gene matches. The germline CDR1 and CDR2 sequences are MGHRA and YSYEKL. The sample originates from a study of coeliac disease. Looking at the study overall: Without high-resolution HLA typing, biased TRBV7-2 usage was queried.

TCRdb's table, derived via immunoSEQ multiplex PCR, lists solely in-frame clones and lacks some. The sample carries fewer than 1,900 clones, around 69% recorded once. The study's findings and limits: TRB repertoires were largely private, with most amino acid sequences found in only one sample. In active celiac disease, intraepithelial and lamina propria TRB and TRG repertoires were less clonal than controls. The authors judged this method unsuitable for unbiased gliadin-specific T cell detection.

This TCR came from a woman between 50 and 59 years old with celiac disease on a gluten-free diet. The source material was intraepithelial lymphocytes from the gut. The chain recombines TRBV4-1 with TRBJ2-7; 7 bases are a match to TRBD1. CDR3 coding DNA: TGCGCCAGCAGCCAAGTATCCTCCGAGGCAGGGGGTCGGTACGAGCAGTACTTC. Translated, it gives CASSQVSSEAGGRYEQYF.